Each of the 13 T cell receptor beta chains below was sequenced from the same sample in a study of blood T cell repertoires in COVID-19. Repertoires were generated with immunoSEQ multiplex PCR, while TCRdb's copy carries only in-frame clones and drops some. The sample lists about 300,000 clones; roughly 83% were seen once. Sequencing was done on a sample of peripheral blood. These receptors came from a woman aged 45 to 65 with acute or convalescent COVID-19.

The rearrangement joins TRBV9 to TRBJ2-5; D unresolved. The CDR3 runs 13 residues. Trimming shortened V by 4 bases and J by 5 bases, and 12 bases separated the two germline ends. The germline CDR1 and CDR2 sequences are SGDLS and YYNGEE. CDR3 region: CASSPSSFETQYF. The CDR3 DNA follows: TGTGCCAGCAGCCCCTCTAGTTTTGAGACCCAGTACTTC.

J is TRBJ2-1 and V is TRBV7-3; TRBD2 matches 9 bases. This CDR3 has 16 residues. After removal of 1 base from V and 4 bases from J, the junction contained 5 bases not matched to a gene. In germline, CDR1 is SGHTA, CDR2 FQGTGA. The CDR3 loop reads CASSLSAGGIYNEQFF. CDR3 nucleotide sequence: TGTGCCAGCAGCTTAAGTGCGGGAGGGATATACAATGAGCAGTTCTTC.

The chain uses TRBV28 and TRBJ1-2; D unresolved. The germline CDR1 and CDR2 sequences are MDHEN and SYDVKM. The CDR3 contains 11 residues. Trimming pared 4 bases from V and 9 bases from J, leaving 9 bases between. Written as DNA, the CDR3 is TGTGCCAGCAGTTCTCTCGTCCGCTACACCTTC. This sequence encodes CASSSLVRYTF.

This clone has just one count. The CDR3 loop reads CASSLDAGQQNTEAFF. The CDR3 nucleotides are TGCGCCAGCAGCTTGGACGCCGGACAGCAGAACACTGAAGCTTTCTTT. V and J are TRBV5-1 and TRBJ1-1; tentative D call: TRBD1 (6 bases). The germline V gene encodes CDR1 SGHRS and CDR2 YFSETQ. The CDR3 is made up of 16 amino acids. Trimming took 0 bases from V and 1 from J, leaving 13 bases between them.

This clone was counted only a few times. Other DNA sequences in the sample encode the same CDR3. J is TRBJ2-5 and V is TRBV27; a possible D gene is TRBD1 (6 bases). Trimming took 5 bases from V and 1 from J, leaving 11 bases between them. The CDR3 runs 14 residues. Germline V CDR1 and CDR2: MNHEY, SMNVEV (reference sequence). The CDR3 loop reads CASSTGSPQETQYF. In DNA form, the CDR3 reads TGTGCCAGCAGTACAGGGAGCCCCCAAGAGACCCAGTACTTC.

The chain's CDR3 is CSSLAGGPSNEQFF. As DNA, the CDR3 is TGCAGCTCCCTAGCGGGAGGGCCGAGTAATGAGCAGTTCTTC. The chain couples TRBV29-1 to TRBJ2-1; 12 nucleotides align to TRBD2. Germline V gene data show CDR1 as SQVTM and CDR2 as ANQGSEA. The CDR3 has 14 residues. The trim removed 8 bases at V and 7 bases at J, leaving 9 bases unmatched.

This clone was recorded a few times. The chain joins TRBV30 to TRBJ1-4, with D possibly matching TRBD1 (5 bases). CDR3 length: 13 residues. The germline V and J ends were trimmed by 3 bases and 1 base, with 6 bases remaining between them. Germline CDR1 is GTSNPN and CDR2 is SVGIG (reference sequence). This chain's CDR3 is CAWSGGTNEKLFF. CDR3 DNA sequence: TGTGCCTGGAGCGGGGGAACTAATGAAAAACTGTTTTTT. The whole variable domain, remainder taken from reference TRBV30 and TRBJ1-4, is SQTIHQWPATLVQPVGSPLSLECTVEGTSNPNLYWYRQAAGRGLQLLFYSVGIGQISSEVPQNLSASRPQDRQFILSSKKLLLSDSGFYLCAWSGGTNEKLFFGSGTQLSVL.

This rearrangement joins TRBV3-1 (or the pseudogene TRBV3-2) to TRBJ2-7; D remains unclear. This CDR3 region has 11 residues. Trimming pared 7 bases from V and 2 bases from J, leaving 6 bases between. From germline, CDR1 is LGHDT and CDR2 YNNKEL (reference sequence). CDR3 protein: CASTSAYEQYF. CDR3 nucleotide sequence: TGTGCCAGCACCAGCGCCTACGAGCAGTACTTC.

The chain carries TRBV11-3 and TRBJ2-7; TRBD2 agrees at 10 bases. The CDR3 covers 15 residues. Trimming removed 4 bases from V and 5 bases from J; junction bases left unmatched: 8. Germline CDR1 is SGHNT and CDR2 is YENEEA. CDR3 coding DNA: TGTGCCAGCAGCTCGGGACTAGCGCCACTCCACGAGCAGTACTTC. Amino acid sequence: CASSSGLAPLHEQYF.

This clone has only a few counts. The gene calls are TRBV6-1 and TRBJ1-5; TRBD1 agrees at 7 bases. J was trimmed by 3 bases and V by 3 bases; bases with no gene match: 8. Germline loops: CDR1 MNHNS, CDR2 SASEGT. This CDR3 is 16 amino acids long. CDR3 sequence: CASSDRQGWTNQPQHF. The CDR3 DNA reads TGTGCCAGCAGTGATCGACAGGGTTGGACCAATCAGCCCCAGCATTTT.

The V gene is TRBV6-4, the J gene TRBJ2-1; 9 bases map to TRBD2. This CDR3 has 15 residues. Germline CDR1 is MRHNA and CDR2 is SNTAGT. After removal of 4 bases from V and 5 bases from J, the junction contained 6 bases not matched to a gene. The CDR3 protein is CASSGGTSQHNEQFF. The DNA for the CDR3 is TGTGCCAGCAGTGGAGGGACTAGCCAACACAATGAGCAGTTCTTC.

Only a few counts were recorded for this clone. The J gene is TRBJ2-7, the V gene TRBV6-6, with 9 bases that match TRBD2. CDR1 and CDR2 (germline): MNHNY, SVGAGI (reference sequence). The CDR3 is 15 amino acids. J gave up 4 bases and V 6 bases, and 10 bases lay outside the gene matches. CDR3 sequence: CASSTGVAGVYEQYF. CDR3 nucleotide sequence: TGTGCCAGCAGCACTGGAGTAGCGGGAGTTTACGAGCAGTACTTC.

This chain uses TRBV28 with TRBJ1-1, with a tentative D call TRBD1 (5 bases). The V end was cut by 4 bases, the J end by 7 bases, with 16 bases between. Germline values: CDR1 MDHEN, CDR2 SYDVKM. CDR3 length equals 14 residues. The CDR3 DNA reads TGTGCCAGCAGTTGGTCCCTGGCGGGGGGTGAAGCTTTCTTT. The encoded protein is CASSWSLAGGEAFF.